The rows below give T cell receptor beta chains drawn from one sample of a study of T-cell reconstitution after alpha-beta-depleted transplantation in children. MiXCR, run by TCRdb on the PCR reads, gives a single entry per CDR3 protein. Of 700,000 to 950,000 distinct CDR3 sequences listed, roughly 15% are singletons. Sample: PBMCs, mostly from graft donor cells, taken 360 days after TCRalphabeta/CD19-depleted stem cell transplant. The source is a male patient younger than 18 who had a stem cell transplant for acute lymphoblastic leukemia, so the T cells may come from the graft donor. Both conserved end residues are part of each CDR3. D genes are given only for firm matches. A clone size is listed for some rows: how often the clone was seen (once, few, many), or a class if it is expanded.

d_call: TRBD1
clone_size: NA
v_call: TRBV29-1
j_call: TRBJ1-4
cdr3_aa: CSVQGGLAAVSNEKLFF
cdr3_nt: TGCAGCGTTCAGGGGGGGCTCGCCGCGGTCTCTAATGAAAAACTGTTTTTT

d_call: TRBD1
clone_size: NA
v_call: TRBV10-2
j_call: TRBJ2-1
cdr3_aa: CASSAGQLYNEQFF
cdr3_nt: TGCGCCAGCAGTGCGGGACAGCTATACAATGAGCAGTTCTTC

d_call: TRBD2
clone_size: NA
v_call: TRBV3-1
j_call: TRBJ2-5
cdr3_aa: CASSKYLGLAGTQETQYF
cdr3_nt: TGTGCCAGCAGCAAATATCTTGGACTAGCGGGAACTCAAGAGACCCAGTACTTC

d_call: TRBD1
clone_size: few
v_call: TRBV5-5
j_call: TRBJ1-1
cdr3_aa: CASSPGQGLEAFF
cdr3_nt: TGTGCCAGCAGCCCGGGACAGGGGTTAGAAGCTTTCTTT

d_call: NA
clone_size: NA
v_call: TRBV7-3
j_call: TRBJ2-1
cdr3_aa: CASSYHREEQFF
cdr3_nt: TGTGCCAGCAGCTATCACCGGGAGGAGCAGTTCTTC

d_call: NA
clone_size: few
v_call: TRBV9
j_call: TRBJ2-1
cdr3_aa: CASSAPVTVYNEQFF
cdr3_nt: TGTGCCAGCAGCGCCCCGGTGACTGTCTACAATGAGCAGTTCTTC

d_call: TRBD1
clone_size: NA
v_call: TRBV11-2
j_call: TRBJ1-1
cdr3_aa: CASSLGLTGEEAFF
cdr3_nt: TGTGCCAGCAGCTTAGGGCTGACAGGGGAAGAAGCTTTCTTT

d_call: TRBD1
clone_size: NA
v_call: TRBV3-1
j_call: TRBJ2-7
cdr3_aa: CASSLDRVSSYEQYF
cdr3_nt: TGTGCCAGCAGCTTGGACAGGGTAAGCTCCTACGAGCAGTACTTC

d_call: NA
clone_size: few
v_call: TRBV7-9
j_call: TRBJ2-1
cdr3_aa: CASSLVLTRDEEDEQFF
cdr3_nt: TGTGCCAGCAGCTTAGTCCTGACCCGGGACGAGGAAGATGAGCAGTTCTTC

d_call: NA
clone_size: NA
v_call: TRBV5-5
j_call: TRBJ2-1
cdr3_aa: CASSLEAGPFYYNEQFF
cdr3_nt: TGTGCCAGCAGCTTGGAGGCTGGCCCCTTCTACTACAATGAGCAGTTCTTC

d_call: NA
clone_size: NA
v_call: TRBV7-6
j_call: TRBJ2-2
cdr3_aa: CASSLYRNTGELFF
cdr3_nt: TGTGCCAGCAGCTTATACAGGAACACCGGGGAGCTGTTTTTT

d_call: NA
clone_size: few
v_call: TRBV20-1
j_call: TRBJ2-3
cdr3_aa: CSARDKKTAFSTDTQYF
cdr3_nt: TGCAGTGCTAGAGATAAGAAAACAGCCTTTAGCACAGATACGCAGTATTTT

d_call: NA
clone_size: NA
v_call: TRBV7-9
j_call: TRBJ1-1
cdr3_aa: CASSLGGGRIDEAFF
cdr3_nt: TGTGCCAGCAGCTTAGGTGGAGGGCGTATTGATGAAGCTTTCTTT

d_call: NA
clone_size: few
v_call: TRBV19
j_call: TRBJ1-2
cdr3_aa: CASSIRGNYGYTF
cdr3_nt: TGTGCCAGTAGTATTCGAGGGAACTATGGCTACACCTTC

d_call: TRBD1
clone_size: NA
v_call: TRBV24-1
j_call: TRBJ2-3
cdr3_aa: CATSDRTGGNTDTQYF
cdr3_nt: TGTGCCACCAGTGATCGGACAGGGGGTAACACAGATACGCAGTATTTT

d_call: TRBD1
clone_size: NA
v_call: TRBV5-6
j_call: TRBJ1-4
cdr3_aa: CASSSGDRGWNEKLFF
cdr3_nt: TGTGCCAGCAGCTCCGGGGACAGGGGATGGAATGAAAAACTGTTTTTT

d_call: NA
clone_size: few
v_call: TRBV25-1
j_call: TRBJ1-1
cdr3_aa: CASSGRLVNTEAFF
cdr3_nt: TGTGCCAGCAGTGGAAGACTGGTGAACACTGAAGCTTTCTTT

d_call: NA
clone_size: few
v_call: TRBV28
j_call: TRBJ1-2
cdr3_aa: CASSRGGVDGNYGYTF
cdr3_nt: TGTGCCAGCAGCCGCGGGGGGGTCGATGGGAACTATGGCTACACCTTC

d_call: NA
clone_size: few
v_call: TRBV5-1
j_call: TRBJ2-2
cdr3_aa: CASSWKTIQGTGELFF
cdr3_nt: TGCGCCAGCAGCTGGAAAACTATTCAAGGCACCGGGGAGCTGTTTTTT

d_call: NA
clone_size: many
v_call: TRBV3-1
j_call: TRBJ2-2
cdr3_aa: CASSPRPGGELFF
cdr3_nt: TGTGCCAGCAGCCCTCGACCAGGGGGGGAGCTGTTTTTT

d_call: TRBD2
clone_size: few
v_call: TRBV5-1
j_call: TRBJ2-3
cdr3_aa: CASSLAVIGTSGTDTQYF
cdr3_nt: TGCGCCAGCAGCTTGGCAGTAATTGGGACTAGCGGCACAGATACGCAGTATTTT

d_call: TRBD2
clone_size: NA
v_call: TRBV29-1
j_call: TRBJ2-1
cdr3_aa: CSSPGTSSYNEQFF
cdr3_nt: TGCAGCTCCCCCGGGACTAGCTCCTACAATGAGCAGTTCTTC

d_call: NA
clone_size: NA
v_call: TRBV20-1
j_call: TRBJ2-7
cdr3_aa: CSASRGVSYEQYF
cdr3_nt: TGCAGTGCTAGTAGGGGGGTTAGCTACGAGCAGTACTTC

d_call: NA
clone_size: few
v_call: TRBV7-9
j_call: TRBJ1-2
cdr3_aa: CASSFGGSDGYTF
cdr3_nt: TGTGCCAGCAGCTTTGGGGGTAGCGATGGCTACACCTTC

d_call: NA
clone_size: NA
v_call: TRBV12-3/TRBV12-4
j_call: TRBJ2-7
cdr3_aa: CASRQRRGQKSYEQYF
cdr3_nt: TGTGCCAGCAGGCAAAGGCGGGGACAGAAATCCTACGAGCAGTACTTC

d_call: NA
clone_size: NA
v_call: TRBV2
j_call: TRBJ2-7
cdr3_aa: CASSIGLTAYEQYF
cdr3_nt: TGTGCCAGCAGTATTGGACTGACTGCCTACGAGCAGTACTTC

d_call: NA
clone_size: NA
v_call: TRBV29-1
j_call: TRBJ1-5
cdr3_aa: CSVIDSNQPQHF
cdr3_nt: TGCAGCGTTATAGATAGCAATCAGCCCCAGCATTTT

d_call: TRBD1
clone_size: NA
v_call: TRBV23-1
j_call: TRBJ2-1
cdr3_aa: CASSQRGRSSYNEQFF
cdr3_nt: TGCGCCAGCAGTCAGAGGGGGCGCAGCTCCTACAATGAGCAGTTCTTC

d_call: NA
clone_size: few
v_call: TRBV11-2
j_call: TRBJ2-1
cdr3_aa: CASSSAGGARSYNEQFF
cdr3_nt: TGTGCCAGCAGCTCCGCTGGGGGCGCCCGCTCCTACAATGAGCAGTTCTTC

d_call: TRBD2
clone_size: few
v_call: TRBV20-1
j_call: TRBJ2-2
cdr3_aa: CSARVWGGRSAGELFF
cdr3_nt: TGCAGTGCTAGAGTTTGGGGGGGGAGGTCGGCCGGGGAGCTGTTTTTT

d_call: NA
clone_size: few
v_call: TRBV7-7
j_call: TRBJ2-2
cdr3_aa: CASSSGPGLAGELFF
cdr3_nt: TGTGCCAGCAGCTCGGGGCCAGGTTTGGCCGGGGAGCTGTTTTTT

d_call: NA
clone_size: few
v_call: TRBV5-1
j_call: TRBJ2-1
cdr3_aa: CASSPLTLGSYNEQFF
cdr3_nt: TGCGCCAGCAGTCCCTTGACTCTAGGCTCCTACAATGAGCAGTTCTTC

d_call: NA
clone_size: NA
v_call: TRBV6-5
j_call: TRBJ2-5
cdr3_aa: CASSYGLNQETQYF
cdr3_nt: TGTGCCAGCAGTTACGGCCTAAACCAAGAGACCCAGTACTTC

d_call: TRBD2
clone_size: few
v_call: TRBV4-1
j_call: TRBJ2-1
cdr3_aa: CASSHPATLAGGSSYNEQFF
cdr3_nt: TGCGCCAGCAGCCACCCAGCGACACTAGCGGGAGGAAGCTCCTACAATGAGCAGTTCTTC

d_call: TRBD1
clone_size: NA
v_call: TRBV6-5
j_call: TRBJ1-1
cdr3_aa: CASTYGDRGDTEAFF
cdr3_nt: TGTGCCAGCACTTACGGGGACAGGGGTGACACTGAAGCTTTCTTT

d_call: TRBD1
clone_size: NA
v_call: TRBV20-1
j_call: TRBJ2-1
cdr3_aa: CSAKPGQDSYNEQFF
cdr3_nt: TGCAGTGCTAAACCGGGACAGGACTCCTACAATGAGCAGTTCTTC

d_call: TRBD2
clone_size: NA
v_call: TRBV4-1
j_call: TRBJ2-7
cdr3_aa: CASSQVGGGRARYF
cdr3_nt: TGCGCCAGCAGCCAAGTTGGTGGCGGGAGGGCCAGGTACTTC

d_call: TRBD2
clone_size: NA
v_call: TRBV6-5
j_call: TRBJ2-5
cdr3_aa: CASSYGAGGEETQYF
cdr3_nt: TGTGCCAGCAGTTACGGAGCGGGAGGAGAGGAGACCCAGTACTTC

d_call: NA
clone_size: NA
v_call: TRBV10-3
j_call: TRBJ1-6
cdr3_aa: CAISAQGSSYNSPLHF
cdr3_nt: TGTGCCATCAGTGCCCAGGGGAGCTCCTATAATTCACCCCTCCACTTT

d_call: TRBD2
clone_size: few
v_call: TRBV5-1
j_call: TRBJ2-7
cdr3_aa: CASSLASGRAVRHEQYF
cdr3_nt: TGCGCCAGCAGCTTGGCGAGCGGGAGGGCCGTTCGACACGAGCAGTACTTC

d_call: TRBD1
clone_size: few
v_call: TRBV6-1
j_call: TRBJ1-5
cdr3_aa: CASIDRGPNQPQHF
cdr3_nt: TGTGCCAGCATTGACAGGGGCCCCAATCAGCCCCAGCATTTT

d_call: NA
clone_size: few
v_call: TRBV21-1
j_call: TRBJ2-2
cdr3_aa: CASSKVRQASGNVRATGELFF
cdr3_nt: TGTGCCAGCAGCAAAGTCAGACAGGCTAGCGGGAATGTTAGGGCAACCGGGGAGCTGTTTTTT

d_call: TRBD1
clone_size: NA
v_call: TRBV5-1
j_call: TRBJ2-7
cdr3_aa: CASSLEGATDEQYF
cdr3_nt: TGCGCCAGCAGCTTGGAGGGGGCAACAGACGAGCAGTACTTC

d_call: NA
clone_size: many
v_call: TRBV4-2
j_call: TRBJ2-7
cdr3_aa: CASSQGNEQYF
cdr3_nt: TGTGCCAGCTCTCAGGGGAACGAGCAGTACTTC

d_call: TRBD2
clone_size: NA
v_call: TRBV5-6
j_call: TRBJ2-7
cdr3_aa: CASSLDGLAGRRQYF
cdr3_nt: TGTGCCAGCAGCTTGGACGGACTAGCGGGCAGGAGACAGTACTTC

d_call: TRBD2
clone_size: few
v_call: TRBV13
j_call: TRBJ2-3
cdr3_aa: CASSLDGTSGRLSTDTQYF
cdr3_nt: TGTGCCAGCAGCCTCGACGGGACTAGCGGGAGGCTCAGCACAGATACGCAGTATTTT

d_call: NA
clone_size: NA
v_call: TRBV3-1
j_call: TRBJ2-7
cdr3_aa: CASKDLGTYEQYF
cdr3_nt: TGTGCCAGCAAAGACCTAGGCACCTACGAGCAGTACTTC

d_call: NA
clone_size: NA
v_call: TRBV2
j_call: TRBJ1-1
cdr3_aa: CASSEGGVDTEAFF
cdr3_nt: TGTGCCAGCAGTGAAGGGGGCGTTGACACTGAAGCTTTCTTT

d_call: NA
clone_size: many
v_call: TRBV6-5
j_call: TRBJ1-2
cdr3_aa: CASWDIYGYTF
cdr3_nt: TGTGCCAGCTGGGACATCTATGGCTACACCTTC

d_call: NA
clone_size: NA
v_call: TRBV24-1
j_call: TRBJ2-2
cdr3_aa: CATSGLGTGELFF
cdr3_nt: TGTGCCACCAGTGGTCTAGGTACCGGGGAGCTGTTTTTT

d_call: NA
clone_size: NA
v_call: TRBV3-1
j_call: TRBJ1-6
cdr3_aa: CASSQDWDSPLHF
cdr3_nt: TGTGCCAGCAGCCAAGATTGGGATTCACCCCTCCACTTT

d_call: NA
clone_size: few
v_call: TRBV7-2
j_call: TRBJ2-4
cdr3_aa: CASSLVGHQKAKNIQYF
cdr3_nt: TGTGCCAGCAGCTTAGTCGGACACCAGAAAGCCAAAAACATTCAGTACTTC

d_call: NA
clone_size: many
v_call: TRBV7-2
j_call: TRBJ2-7
cdr3_aa: CASSLGYQGGFEQYF
cdr3_nt: TGTGCCAGCAGCTTAGGTTACCAGGGCGGTTTCGAGCAGTACTTC

d_call: NA
clone_size: few
v_call: TRBV3-1
j_call: TRBJ2-7
cdr3_aa: CASSPFVGSSYEQYF
cdr3_nt: TGTGCCAGCAGCCCGTTCGTAGGCAGCTCCTACGAGCAGTACTTC

d_call: TRBD2
clone_size: few
v_call: TRBV6-5
j_call: TRBJ2-3
cdr3_aa: CASSYSIEREGTDTQYF
cdr3_nt: TGTGCCAGCAGTTACTCGATAGAGCGGGAGGGGACAGATACGCAGTATTTT